This T cell receptor (beta chain) was profiled in a study of cytomegalovirus exposure and HLA in healthy donors. Overall study context: The approximately 120 validation repertoires, a later analysis reported, used the same platform as the approximately 650 first-cohort repertoires.

This table comes from immunoSEQ multiplex PCR, and its TCRdb copy is limited to in-frame clones, with some not included. The table includes roughly 90,000 clones, 85% detected once. As to this clone: What it binds is unknown.

Donors were drawn from the approximately 110-subject validation cohort, separate from the 666-subject first cohort. Findings and caveats of the study: According to a subsequent analysis, TCR clusters from the first cohort were inclined to appear together in the 100 to 150 validation repertoires.

The receptor was derived from a man aged 18 to 29 in good health and CMV-seropositive. Sequencing was performed on PBMCs.

As DNA, the CDR3 is TGTGCCAGCAGCTTAGGGGGCCCTGGCACAGATACGCAGTATTTT. This gives the protein CASSLGGPGTDTQYF. The rearrangement joins TRBV7-3 to TRBJ2-3; possibly TRBD1 for D (6 bases). Germline-derived CDR1 and CDR2 are SGHTA and FQGTGA. This CDR3 comprises 15 residues. The V and J ends lost 2 bases and 1 base respectively, with 10 bases between them. The whole variable domain, remainder taken from reference TRBV7-3 and TRBJ2-3, is GAGVSQTPSNKVTEKGKYVELRCDPISGHTALYWYRQSLGQGPEFLIYFQGTGAADDSGLPNDRFFAVRPEGSVSTLKIQRTERGDSAVYLCASSLGGPGTDTQYFGPGTRLTVL.